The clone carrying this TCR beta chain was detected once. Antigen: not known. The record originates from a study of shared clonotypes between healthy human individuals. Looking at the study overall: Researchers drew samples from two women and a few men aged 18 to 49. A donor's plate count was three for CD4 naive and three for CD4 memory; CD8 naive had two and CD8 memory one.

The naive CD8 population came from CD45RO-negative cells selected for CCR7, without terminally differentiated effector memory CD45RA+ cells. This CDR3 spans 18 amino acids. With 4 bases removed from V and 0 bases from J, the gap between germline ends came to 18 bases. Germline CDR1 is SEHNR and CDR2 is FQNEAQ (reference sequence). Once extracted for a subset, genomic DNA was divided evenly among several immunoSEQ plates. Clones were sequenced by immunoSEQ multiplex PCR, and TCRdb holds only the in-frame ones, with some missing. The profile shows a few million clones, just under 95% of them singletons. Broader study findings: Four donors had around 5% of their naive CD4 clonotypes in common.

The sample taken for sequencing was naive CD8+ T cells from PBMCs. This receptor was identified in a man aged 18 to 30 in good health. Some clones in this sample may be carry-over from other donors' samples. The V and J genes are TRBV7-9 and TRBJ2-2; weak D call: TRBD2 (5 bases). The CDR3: CASSSPGRGLANTGELFF. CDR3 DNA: TGTGCCAGCAGCTCCCCGGGTCGAGGGCTGGCGAACACCGGGGAGCTGTTTTTT.